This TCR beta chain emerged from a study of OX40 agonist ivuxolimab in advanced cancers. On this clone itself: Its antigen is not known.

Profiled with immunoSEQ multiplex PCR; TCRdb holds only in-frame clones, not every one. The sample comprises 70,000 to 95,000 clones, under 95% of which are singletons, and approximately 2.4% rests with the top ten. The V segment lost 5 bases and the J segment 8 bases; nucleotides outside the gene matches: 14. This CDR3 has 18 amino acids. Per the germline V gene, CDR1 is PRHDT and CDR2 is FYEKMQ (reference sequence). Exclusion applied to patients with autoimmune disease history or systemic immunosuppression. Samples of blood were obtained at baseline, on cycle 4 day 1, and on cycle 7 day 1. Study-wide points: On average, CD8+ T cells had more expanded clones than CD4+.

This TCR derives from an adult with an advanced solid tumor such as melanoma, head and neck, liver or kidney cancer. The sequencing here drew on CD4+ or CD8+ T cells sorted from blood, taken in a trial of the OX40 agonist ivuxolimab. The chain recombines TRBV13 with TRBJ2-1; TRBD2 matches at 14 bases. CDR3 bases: TGTGCCAGCAGCGGGACTAGCGGGAGTGGGTCCAGATCCGATGAGCAGTTCTTC. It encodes CASSGTSGSGSRSDEQFF.